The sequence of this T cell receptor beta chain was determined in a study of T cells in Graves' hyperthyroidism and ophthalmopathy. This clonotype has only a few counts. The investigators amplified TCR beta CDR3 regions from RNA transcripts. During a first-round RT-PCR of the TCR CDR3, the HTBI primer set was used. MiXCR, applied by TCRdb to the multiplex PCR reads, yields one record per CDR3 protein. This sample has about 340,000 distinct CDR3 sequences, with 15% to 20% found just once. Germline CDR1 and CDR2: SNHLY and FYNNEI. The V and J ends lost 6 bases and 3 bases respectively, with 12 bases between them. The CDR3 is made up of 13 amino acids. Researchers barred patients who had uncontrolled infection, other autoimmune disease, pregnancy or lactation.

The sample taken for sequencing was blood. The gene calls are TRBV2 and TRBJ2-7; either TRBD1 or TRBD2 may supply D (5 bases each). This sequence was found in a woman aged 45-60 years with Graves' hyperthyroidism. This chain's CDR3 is CASRNRDDYEQYV. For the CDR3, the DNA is TGTGCCAGCAGAAACCGGGACGACTACGAGCAGTACGTC.